What follows describes a single T cell receptor beta chain. Its antigen is undetermined. From the second PCR step, alpha and beta chains were amplified apart. Cells stained for CD3, CD4, CD8, CD45RA and CD27 were sorted into four subsets. An equimolar mix of two oligonucleotides served as the beta constant-region primer for TRBC1 and TRBC2. TCRdb called the UMI-ligation and nested PCR reads again in MiXCR, with one record for every CDR3 protein. Counted here are 130,000 to 150,000 distinct CDR3 sequences, about a sixth occurring once; the ten biggest clones make up about 0.14%. This record belongs to a study of naive and memory T cell subsets. Study-wide results and caveats: A clonotype means one alpha or beta sequence, not an alpha/beta pair.

J gave up 7 bases and V 8 bases, and 8 bases lay outside the gene matches. This CDR3 spans 14 amino acids. The germline V gene encodes CDR1 MNHEY and CDR2 SMNVEV (reference sequence). This chain connects TRBV27 to TRBJ2-2; 9 bases line up with TRBD1. The TCR comes from a human donor in good health. The sample consisted of naive CD4+ T cells from blood. The CDR3 DNA is TGTGCCAGCCGGGACAGGGCTGGGGGCGGGGAGCTGTTTTTT. As protein: CASRDRAGGGELFF.